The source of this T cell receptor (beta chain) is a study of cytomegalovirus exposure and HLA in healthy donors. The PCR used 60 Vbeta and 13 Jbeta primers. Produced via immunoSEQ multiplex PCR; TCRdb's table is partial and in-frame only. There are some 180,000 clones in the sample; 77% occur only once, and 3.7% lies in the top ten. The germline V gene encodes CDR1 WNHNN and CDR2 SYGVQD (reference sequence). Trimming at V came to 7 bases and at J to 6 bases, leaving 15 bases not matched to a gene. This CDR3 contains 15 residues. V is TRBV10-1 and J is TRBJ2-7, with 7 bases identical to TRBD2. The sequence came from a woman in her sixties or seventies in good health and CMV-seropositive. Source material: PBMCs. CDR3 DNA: TGCGCCAGCATCAGCCGGGCCCAGCGGGGAATCGAGCAGTACTTC. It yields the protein CASISRAQRGIEQYF.